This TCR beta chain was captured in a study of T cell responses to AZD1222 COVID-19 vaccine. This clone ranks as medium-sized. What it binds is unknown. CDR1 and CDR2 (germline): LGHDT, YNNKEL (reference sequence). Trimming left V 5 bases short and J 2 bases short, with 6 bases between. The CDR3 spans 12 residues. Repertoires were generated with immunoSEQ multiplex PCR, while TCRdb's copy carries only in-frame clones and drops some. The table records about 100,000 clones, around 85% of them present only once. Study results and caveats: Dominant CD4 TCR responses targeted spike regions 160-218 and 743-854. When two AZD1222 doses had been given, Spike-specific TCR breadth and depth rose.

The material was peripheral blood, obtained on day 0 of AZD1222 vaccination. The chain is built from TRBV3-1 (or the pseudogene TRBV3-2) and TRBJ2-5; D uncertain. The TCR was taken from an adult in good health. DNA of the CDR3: TGTGCCAGCAGCGCAAAACAAGAGACCCAGTACTTC. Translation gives CASSAKQETQYF.